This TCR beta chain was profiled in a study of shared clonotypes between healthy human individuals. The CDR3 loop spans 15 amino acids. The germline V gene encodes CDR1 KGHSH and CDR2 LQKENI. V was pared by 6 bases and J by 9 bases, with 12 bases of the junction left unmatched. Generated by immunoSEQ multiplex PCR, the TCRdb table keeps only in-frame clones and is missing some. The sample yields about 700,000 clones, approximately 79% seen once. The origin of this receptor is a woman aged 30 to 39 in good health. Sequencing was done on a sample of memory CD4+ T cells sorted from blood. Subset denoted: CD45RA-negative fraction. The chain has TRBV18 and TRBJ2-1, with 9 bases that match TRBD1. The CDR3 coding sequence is TGTGCCAGCTCGGGGAGGACAGGGGCGGCGGGTGAGCAGTTCTTC. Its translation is CASSGRTGAAGEQFF.